This T cell receptor (beta chain) was documented in a study of blood T cell repertoires in COVID-19. For the study at large: From T cells, B-cell-depleted T cells, or PBMCs came the material, which was cDNA or gDNA.

The V end was cut by 6 bases, the J end by 3 bases, with 12 bases between. CDR3 length equals 13 residues. Per the original methods: Quantification of nucleated cells was approximated via reference gene primer amplification. Produced via immunoSEQ multiplex PCR; TCRdb's table is partial and in-frame only. V, J and clone size reflect that table, while D and trimming were determined from the DNA. The sample contains roughly 150,000 clones, approximately 90% of which appear only once. The rearrangement uses TRBV12-3 or TRBV12-4 and TRBJ2-7; no clear D. The source of this sequence is a man in his forties or fifties who had recovered from COVID-19. The sequencing input was peripheral blood. CDR3 residues: CASSGDSNYEQYF. DNA for the CDR3: TGTGCCAGCAGCGGAGACTCCAACTACGAGCAGTACTTC.